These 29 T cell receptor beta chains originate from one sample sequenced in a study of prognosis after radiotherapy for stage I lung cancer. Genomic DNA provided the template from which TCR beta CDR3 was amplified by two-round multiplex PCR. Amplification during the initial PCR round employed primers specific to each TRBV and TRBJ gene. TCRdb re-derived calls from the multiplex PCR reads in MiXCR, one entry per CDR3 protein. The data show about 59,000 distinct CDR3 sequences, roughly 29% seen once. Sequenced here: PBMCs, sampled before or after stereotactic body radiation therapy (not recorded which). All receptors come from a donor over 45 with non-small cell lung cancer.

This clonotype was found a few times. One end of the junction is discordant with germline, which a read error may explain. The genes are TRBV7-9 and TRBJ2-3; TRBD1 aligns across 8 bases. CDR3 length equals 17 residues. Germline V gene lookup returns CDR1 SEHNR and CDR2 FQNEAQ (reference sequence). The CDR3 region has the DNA TGTGCTAGCAGCCAAACCCCGCCCGCAGGACAGGGCTATACGCAGTATTTT. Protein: CASSQTPPAGQGYTQYF.

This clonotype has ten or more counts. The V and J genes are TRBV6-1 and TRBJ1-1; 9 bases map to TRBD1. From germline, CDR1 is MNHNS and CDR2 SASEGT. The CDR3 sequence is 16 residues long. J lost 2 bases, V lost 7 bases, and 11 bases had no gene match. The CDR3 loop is CASITGTGPYNTEAFF. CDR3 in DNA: TGTGCCAGCATTACCGGGACAGGGCCCTATAACACTGAAGCTTTCTTT.

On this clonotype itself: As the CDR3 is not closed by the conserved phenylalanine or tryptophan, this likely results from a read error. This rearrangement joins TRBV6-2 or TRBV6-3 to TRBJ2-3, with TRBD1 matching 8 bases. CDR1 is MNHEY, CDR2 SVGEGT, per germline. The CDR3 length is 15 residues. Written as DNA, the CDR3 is TGTGCCAGCAGTATACAGGGGGATAGGGGAGATATGCAGTATATT. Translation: CASSIQGDRGDMQYI.

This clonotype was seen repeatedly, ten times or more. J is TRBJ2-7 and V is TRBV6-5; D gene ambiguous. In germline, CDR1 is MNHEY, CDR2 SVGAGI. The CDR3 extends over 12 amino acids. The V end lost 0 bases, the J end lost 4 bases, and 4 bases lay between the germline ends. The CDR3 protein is CASSYSIYEQYF. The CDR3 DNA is TGTGCCAGCAGTTACTCGATATACGAGCAGTACTTC.

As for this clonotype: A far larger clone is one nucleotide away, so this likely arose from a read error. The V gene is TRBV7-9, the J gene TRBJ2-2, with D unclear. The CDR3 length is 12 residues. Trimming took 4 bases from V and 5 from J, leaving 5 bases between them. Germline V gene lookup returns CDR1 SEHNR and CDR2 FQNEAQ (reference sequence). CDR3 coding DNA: TGTGCCAGCAGCTCATATACCGGGGAGCTGTTTTTT. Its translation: CASSSYTGELFF. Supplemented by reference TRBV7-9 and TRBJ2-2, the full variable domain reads DTGVSQNPRHKITKRGQNVTFRCDPISEHNRLYWYRQTLGQGPEFLTYFQNEAQLEKSRLLSDRFSAERPKGSFSTLEIQRTEQGDSAMYLCASSSYTGELFFGEGSRLTVL.

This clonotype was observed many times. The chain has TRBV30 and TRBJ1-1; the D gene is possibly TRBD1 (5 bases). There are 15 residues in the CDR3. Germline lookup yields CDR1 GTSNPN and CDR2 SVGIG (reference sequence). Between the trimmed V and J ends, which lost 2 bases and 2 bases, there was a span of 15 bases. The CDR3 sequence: CAWSPPGTANTEAFF. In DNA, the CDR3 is TGTGCCTGGAGTCCTCCCGGGACGGCCAACACTGAAGCTTTCTTT.

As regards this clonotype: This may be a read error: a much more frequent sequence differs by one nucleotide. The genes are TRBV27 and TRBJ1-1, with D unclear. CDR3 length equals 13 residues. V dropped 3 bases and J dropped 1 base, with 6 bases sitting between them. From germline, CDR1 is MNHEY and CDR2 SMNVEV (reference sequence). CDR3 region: CASSFQSNTEAFF. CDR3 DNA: TGTGCCAGCAGTTTTCAATCGAACACTGAAGCTTTCTTT.

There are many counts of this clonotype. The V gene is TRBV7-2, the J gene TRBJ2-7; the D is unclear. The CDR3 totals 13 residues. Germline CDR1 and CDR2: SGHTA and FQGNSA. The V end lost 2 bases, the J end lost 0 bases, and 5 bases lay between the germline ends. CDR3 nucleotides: TGTGCCAGCAGCTTACTCGGCTCCTACGAGCAGTACTTC. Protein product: CASSLLGSYEQYF.

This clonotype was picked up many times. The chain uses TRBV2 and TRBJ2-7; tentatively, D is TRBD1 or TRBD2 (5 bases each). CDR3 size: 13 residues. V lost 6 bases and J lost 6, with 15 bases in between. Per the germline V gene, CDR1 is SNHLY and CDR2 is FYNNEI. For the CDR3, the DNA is TGTGCCAGCAGCCGGGACCAAAGTTCCGAGCAGTACTTC. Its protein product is CASSRDQSSEQYF. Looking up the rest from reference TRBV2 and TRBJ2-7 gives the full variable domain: EPEVTQTPSHQVTQMGQEVILRCVPISNHLYFYWYRQILGQKVEFLVSFYNNEISEKSEIFDDQFSVERPDGSNFTLKIRSTKLEDSAMYFCASSRDQSSEQYFGPGTRLTVT.

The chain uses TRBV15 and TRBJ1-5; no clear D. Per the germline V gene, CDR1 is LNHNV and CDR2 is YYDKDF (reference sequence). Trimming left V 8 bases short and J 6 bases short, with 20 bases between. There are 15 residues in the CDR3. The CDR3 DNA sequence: TGTGCCACCCTCATTGGAGGGAATAAGGGTCAGCCCCAGCATTTT. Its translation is CATLIGGNKGQPQHF.

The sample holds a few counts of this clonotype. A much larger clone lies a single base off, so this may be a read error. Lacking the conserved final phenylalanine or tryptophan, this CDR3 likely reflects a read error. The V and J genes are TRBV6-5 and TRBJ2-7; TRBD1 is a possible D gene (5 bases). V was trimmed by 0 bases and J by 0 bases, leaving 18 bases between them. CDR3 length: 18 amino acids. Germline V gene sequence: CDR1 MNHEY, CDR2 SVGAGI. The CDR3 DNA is TGTGCCAGCAGTTACTCGTTGCAGGGTGGCCCCAGCTCCTACGAGCAGTACCTC. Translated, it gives CASSYSLQGGPSSYEQYL.

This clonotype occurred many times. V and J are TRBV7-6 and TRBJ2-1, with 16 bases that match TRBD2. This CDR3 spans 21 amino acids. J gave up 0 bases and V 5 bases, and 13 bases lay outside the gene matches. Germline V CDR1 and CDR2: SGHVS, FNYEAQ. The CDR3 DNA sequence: TGTGCCAGCAGCACGCAGACCGGGACTAGCGGGGGGGCATCCTCCTACAATGAGCAGTTCTTC. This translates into CASSTQTGTSGGASSYNEQFF.

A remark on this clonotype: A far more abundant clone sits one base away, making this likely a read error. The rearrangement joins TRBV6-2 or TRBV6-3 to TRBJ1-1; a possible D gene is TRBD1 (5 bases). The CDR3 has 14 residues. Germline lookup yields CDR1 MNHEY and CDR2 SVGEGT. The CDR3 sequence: CANSTRGQNTEAFF. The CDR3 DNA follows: TGTGCCAACAGTACCCGAGGACAGAACACTGAAGCTTTCTTT.

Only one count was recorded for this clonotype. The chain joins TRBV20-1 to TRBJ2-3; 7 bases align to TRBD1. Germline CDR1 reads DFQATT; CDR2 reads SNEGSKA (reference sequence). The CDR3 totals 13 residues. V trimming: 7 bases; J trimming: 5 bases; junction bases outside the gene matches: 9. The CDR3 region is CSDERQGEDTQYF. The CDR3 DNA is TGCAGTGATGAGCGACAGGGAGAAGATACGCAGTATTTT.

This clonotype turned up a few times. CDR3 protein: CASSPNLGQNTEAFF. The DNA of the CDR3 is TGTGCCAGCTCACCAAATTTAGGCCAGAACACTGAAGCTTTCTTT. The rearrangement links TRBV18 to TRBJ1-1; D gene uncertain. Trimming stripped 2 bases from V and 1 base from J, with 11 bases between. The germline V gene has CDR1 KGHSH and CDR2 LQKENI. The CDR3 length is 15 residues.

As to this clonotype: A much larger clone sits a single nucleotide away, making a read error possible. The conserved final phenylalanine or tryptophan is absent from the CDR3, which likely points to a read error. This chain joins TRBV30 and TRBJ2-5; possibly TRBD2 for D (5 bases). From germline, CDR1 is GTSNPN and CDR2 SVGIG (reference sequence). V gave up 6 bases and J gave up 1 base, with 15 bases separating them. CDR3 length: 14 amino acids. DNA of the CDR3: TGTGCCTGCCTGGCCGGGGAGCCCCAAGAGACCCAGTACTTA. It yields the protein CACLAGEPQETQYL.

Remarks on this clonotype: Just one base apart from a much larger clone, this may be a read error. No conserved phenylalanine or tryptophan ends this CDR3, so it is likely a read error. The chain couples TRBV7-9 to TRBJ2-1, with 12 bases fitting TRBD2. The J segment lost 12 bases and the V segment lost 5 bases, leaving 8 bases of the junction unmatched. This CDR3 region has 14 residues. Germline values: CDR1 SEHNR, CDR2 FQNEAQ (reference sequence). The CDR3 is CASSPGLAGIGQFL. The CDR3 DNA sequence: TGTGCCAGCAGCCCCGGACTAGCGGGGATAGGGCAGTTCCTC.

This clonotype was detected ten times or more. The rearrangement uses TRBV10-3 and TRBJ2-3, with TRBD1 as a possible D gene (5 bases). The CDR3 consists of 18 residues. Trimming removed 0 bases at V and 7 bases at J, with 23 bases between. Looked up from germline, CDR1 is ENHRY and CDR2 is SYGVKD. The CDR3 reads CAISESLGAGRFGYTQYF. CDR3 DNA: TGTGCCATCAGTGAGTCGCTAGGGGCAGGGCGGTTTGGATATACGCAGTATTTT.

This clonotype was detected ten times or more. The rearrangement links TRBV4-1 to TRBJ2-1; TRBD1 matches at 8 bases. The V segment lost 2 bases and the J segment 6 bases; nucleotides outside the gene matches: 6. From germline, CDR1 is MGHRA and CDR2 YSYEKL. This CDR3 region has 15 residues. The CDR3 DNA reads TGCGCCAGCAGCCAAACCGGGACAGGTAGCAATGAGCAGTTCTTC. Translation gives CASSQTGTGSNEQFF.

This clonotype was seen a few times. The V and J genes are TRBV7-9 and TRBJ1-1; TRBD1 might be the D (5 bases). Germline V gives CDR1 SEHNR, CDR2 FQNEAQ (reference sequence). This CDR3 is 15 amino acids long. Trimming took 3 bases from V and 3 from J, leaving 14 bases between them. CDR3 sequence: CASSFGALADTEAFF. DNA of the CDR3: TGTGCCAGCAGCTTTGGGGCCTTAGCGGACACTGAAGCTTTCTTT.

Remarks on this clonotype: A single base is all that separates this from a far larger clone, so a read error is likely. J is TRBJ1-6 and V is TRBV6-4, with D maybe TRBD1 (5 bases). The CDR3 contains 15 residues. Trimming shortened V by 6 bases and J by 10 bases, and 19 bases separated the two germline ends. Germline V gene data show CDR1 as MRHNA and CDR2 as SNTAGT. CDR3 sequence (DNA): TGTGCCAGCAGCACCCAAAGGGGTACACGATCACCCCTCCACTTT. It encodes CASSTQRGTRSPLHF.

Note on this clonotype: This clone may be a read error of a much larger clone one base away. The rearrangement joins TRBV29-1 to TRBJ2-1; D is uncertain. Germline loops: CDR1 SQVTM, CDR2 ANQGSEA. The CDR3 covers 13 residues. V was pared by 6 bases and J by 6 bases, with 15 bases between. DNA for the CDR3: TGCAGCGTCAGCCTGGCGGCAGTCAATGAGCAGTTCTTC. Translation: CSVSLAAVNEQFF.

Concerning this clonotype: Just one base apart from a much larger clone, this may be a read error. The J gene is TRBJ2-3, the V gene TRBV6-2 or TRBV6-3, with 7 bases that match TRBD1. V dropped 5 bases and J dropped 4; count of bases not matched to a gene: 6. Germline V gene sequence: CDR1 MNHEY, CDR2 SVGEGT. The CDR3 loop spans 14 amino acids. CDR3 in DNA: TGTGCCAGCAGTGAGGACAGGAGCGCAGATACGCAGTATTTT. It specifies CASSEDRSADTQYF.

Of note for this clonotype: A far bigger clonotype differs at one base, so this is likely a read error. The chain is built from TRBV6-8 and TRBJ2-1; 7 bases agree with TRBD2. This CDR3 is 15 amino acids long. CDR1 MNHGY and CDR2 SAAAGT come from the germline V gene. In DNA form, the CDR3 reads TGTACCAGCAGCCGTAGGGTGGGGGGAGGGAATGAGCAGTTCTTC. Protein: CTSSRRVGGGNEQFF.

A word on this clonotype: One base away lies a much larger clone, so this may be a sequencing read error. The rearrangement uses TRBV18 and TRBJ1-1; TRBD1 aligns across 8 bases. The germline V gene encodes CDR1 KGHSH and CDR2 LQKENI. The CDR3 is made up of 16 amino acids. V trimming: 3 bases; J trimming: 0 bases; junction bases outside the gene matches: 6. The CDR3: CASSPDRASLNTEAFF. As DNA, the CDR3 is TGTGCCAGCTCACCGGACAGGGCGTCGTTGAACACTGAAGCTTTCTTT.

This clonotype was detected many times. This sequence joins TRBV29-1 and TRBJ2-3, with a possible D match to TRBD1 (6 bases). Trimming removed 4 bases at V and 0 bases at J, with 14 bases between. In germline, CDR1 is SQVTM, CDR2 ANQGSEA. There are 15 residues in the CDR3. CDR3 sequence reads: CSVVRGTTSTDTQYF. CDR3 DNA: TGCAGCGTTGTGAGGGGGACGACTAGCACAGATACGCAGTATTTT.

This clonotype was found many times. The CDR3 region is CASSYSGANVLTF. CDR3 DNA sequence: TGTGCCAGCAGTTACTCTGGGGCCAACGTCCTGACTTTC. V usage is TRBV6-2 or TRBV6-3 and J usage is TRBJ2-6; D not certain. This CDR3 is 13 amino acids long. Per the germline V gene, CDR1 is MNHEY and CDR2 is SVGEGT. The ends were cut back, 0 bases at V and 3 bases at J, with 0 bases in the middle.

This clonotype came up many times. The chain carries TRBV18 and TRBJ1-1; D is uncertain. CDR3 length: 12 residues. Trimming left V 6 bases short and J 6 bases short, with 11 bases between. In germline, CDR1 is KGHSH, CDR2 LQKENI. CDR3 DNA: TGTGCCAGCTCGGCTCAGTTGGCTGAAGCTTTCTTT. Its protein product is CASSAQLAEAFF.

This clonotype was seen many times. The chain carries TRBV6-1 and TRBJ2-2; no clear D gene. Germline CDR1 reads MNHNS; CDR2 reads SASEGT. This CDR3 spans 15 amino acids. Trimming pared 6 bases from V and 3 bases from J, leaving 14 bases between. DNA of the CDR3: TGTGCCAGCAGAGAAAGTATCAGGCACACCGGGGAGCTGTTTTTT. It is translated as CASRESIRHTGELFF.